Sequencing of this T cell receptor (beta chain) was carried out in a study of blood T cell repertoires in COVID-19. This table comes from immunoSEQ multiplex PCR, and its TCRdb copy is limited to in-frame clones, with some not included. The sample comprises tens of thousands of clones, around 83% of which are singletons, and around 3.9% rests with the top ten. Trimming removed 5 bases from V and 4 bases from J, with 11 bases in between. The CDR3 loop spans 13 amino acids. Germline CDR1 reads SGHTA; CDR2 reads FQGNSA. This sequence was found in a man between 65 and 79 years old with active COVID-19. The sequencing sample was made of peripheral blood. The gene calls are TRBV7-2 and TRBJ1-1; D gene ambiguous. In DNA form, the CDR3 reads TGTGCCAGCAGCCCACGATTCGGCACTGAAGCTTTCTTT. Its protein is CASSPRFGTEAFF.